This TCR beta chain was retrieved from a study of CD8+CD57+ T cells in acquired aplastic anemia. As for this clonotype: Antigen: not known. This may arise from a read error, as a much more abundant clone is one base away.

TCR beta VDJ combinations and CDR3 sequences were profiled from genomic DNA. TCRdb itself ran the reads through MiXCR, one entry per CDR3 protein. This table has 150,000 to 200,000 distinct CDR3 sequences, around 48% appearing once. Study-wide results and caveats: Patients and controls had in common approximately 28 CD8+ CDR3 sequences.

The CDR3 is made up of 16 amino acids. Germline trimming cut 2 bases from V and 7 bases from J; bases unmatched to any gene: 13. The germline CDR1 and CDR2 sequences are SGHAT and FQNNGV. All patients picked for sequencing had shown, by flow cytometry, an expansion of CD8+CD57+ cells. Patients uniformly had severe acquired aplastic anemia. Blood sampling was performed on the patients, and none of them had received therapy by then. The gene calls are TRBV11-2 and TRBJ1-1, with TRBD1 identical over 7 bases. The sample consisted of sorted CD4+, CD8+, or CD8+CD57+ T cells (not recorded which) from PBMCs. This TCR was recovered from a human donor with aplastic anemia. CDR3 protein: CASSLSGAGGYSEAFF. CDR3 nucleotide sequence: TGTGCCAGCAGCTTAAGCGGGGCAGGGGGTTATAGTGAAGCTTTCTTT.